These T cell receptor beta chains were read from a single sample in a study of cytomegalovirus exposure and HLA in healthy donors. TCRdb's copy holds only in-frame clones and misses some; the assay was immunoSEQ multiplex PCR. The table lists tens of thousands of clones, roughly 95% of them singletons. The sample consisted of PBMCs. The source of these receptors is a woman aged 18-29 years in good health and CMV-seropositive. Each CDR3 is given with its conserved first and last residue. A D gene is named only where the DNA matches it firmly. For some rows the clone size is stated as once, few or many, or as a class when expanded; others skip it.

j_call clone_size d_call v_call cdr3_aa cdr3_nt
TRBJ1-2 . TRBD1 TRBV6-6 CASSHGQGYGYTF TGTGCCAGCAGCCACGGACAGGGGTATGGCTACACCTTC
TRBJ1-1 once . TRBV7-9 CASSLGGSRLNTEAFF TGTGCCAGCAGCTTAGGGGGCAGCAGGCTGAACACTGAAGCTTTCTTT
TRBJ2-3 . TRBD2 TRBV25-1 CASSSGLAGPTDTQYF TGTGCCAGCAGTTCGGGACTAGCGGGCCCCACAGATACGCAGTATTTT
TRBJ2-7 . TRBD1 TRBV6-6 CASSSSQGALYEQYF TGTGCCAGCAGTTCGTCACAGGGGGCGCTATACGAGCAGTACTTC
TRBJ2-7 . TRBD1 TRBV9 CASSLGQGSSYEQYF TGTGCCAGCAGCTTGGGACAGGGGAGCTCCTACGAGCAGTACTTC
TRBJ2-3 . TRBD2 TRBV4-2 CASSQGTSGSDTQYF TGTGCCAGCAGCCAAGGGACTAGCGGGAGTGATACGCAGTATTTT
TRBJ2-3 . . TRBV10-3 CAILGTGSTDTQYF TGTGCCATCCTTGGTACAGGGAGCACAGATACGCAGTATTTT
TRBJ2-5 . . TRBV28 CASSSEEGRKTQYF TGTGCCAGCAGTTCCGAAGAGGGCCGGAAGACCCAGTACTTC
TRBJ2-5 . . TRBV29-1 CSVDRWQGIETQYF TGCAGCGTTGATAGGTGGCAGGGGATAGAGACCCAGTACTTC
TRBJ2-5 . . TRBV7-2 CASSSPTGQETQYF TGTGCCAGCAGCTCCCCGACTGGCCAAGAGACCCAGTACTTC
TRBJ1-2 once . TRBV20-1 CSAMTVYGYTF TGCAGTGCAATGACAGTGTATGGCTACACCTTC
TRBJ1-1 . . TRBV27 CASSLRQGGTEAFF TGTGCCAGCAGTTTACGGCAGGGAGGCACTGAAGCTTTCTTT
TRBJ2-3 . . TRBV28 CASRDTSTDTQYF TGTGCCAGCAGGGACACCAGCACAGATACGCAGTATTTT
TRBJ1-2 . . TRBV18 CASSPSGDHYGYTF TGTGCCAGCTCACCAAGCGGGGATCACTATGGCTACACCTTC
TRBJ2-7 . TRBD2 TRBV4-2 CASSQGGSNYEQYF TGTGCCAGCAGCCAAGGCGGGAGTAACTACGAGCAGTACTTC
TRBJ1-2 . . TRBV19 CASSSHRERGYTF TGTGCCAGTAGTTCCCACAGGGAACGAGGCTACACCTTC
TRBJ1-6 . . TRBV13 CASSLAVPGYYNSPLHF TGTGCCAGCAGCTTAGCGGTTCCAGGTTACTATAATTCACCCCTCCACTTT
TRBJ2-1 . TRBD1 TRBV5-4 CASSREQGSYNEQFF TGTGCCAGCAGCCGGGAACAGGGGTCCTACAATGAGCAGTTCTTC
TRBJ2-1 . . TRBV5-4 CASSLDTYNEQFF TGTGCCAGCAGCCTCGACACTTACAATGAGCAGTTCTTC
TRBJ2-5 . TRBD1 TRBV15 CATSRGQGETQYF TGTGCCACCAGCAGGGGACAGGGAGAGACCCAGTACTTC
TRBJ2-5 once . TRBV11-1 CASSFFLAGETQYF TGTGCCAGCAGCTTTTTCCTTGCGGGAGAGACCCAGTACTTC
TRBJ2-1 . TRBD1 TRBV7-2 CASSKPGQGAGGEQFF TGTGCCAGCAGCAAACCCGGACAGGGGGCTGGTGGTGAGCAGTTCTTC
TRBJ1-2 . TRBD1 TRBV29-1 CSGLTGRDGYTF TGCAGCGGTTTGACAGGGAGAGATGGCTACACCTTC
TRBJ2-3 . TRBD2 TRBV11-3 CATRLAEGTDTQYF TGTGCCACACGACTAGCGGAGGGCACAGATACGCAGTATTTT
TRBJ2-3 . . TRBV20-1 CSARVRDTQYF TGCAGTGCTAGAGTGCGAGATACGCAGTATTTT
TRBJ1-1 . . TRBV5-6 CASSLTENTEAFF TGTGCCAGCAGCTTGACAGAGAACACTGAAGCTTTCTTT
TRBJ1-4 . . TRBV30 CAWSFPGAEKLFF TGTGCCTGGAGTTTCCCAGGGGCTGAAAAACTGTTTTTT
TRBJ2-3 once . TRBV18 CASSLRSRWDTQYF TGTGCCAGCTCACTTAGAAGTAGATGGGATACGCAGTATTTT
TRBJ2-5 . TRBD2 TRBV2 CASSDTGGDVETQYF TGTGCCAGCAGTGATACGGGAGGAGATGTAGAGACCCAGTACTTC
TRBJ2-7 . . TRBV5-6 CASSHNGDGGRYEQYF TGTGCCAGCAGTCACAACGGGGACGGGGGAAGGTACGAGCAGTACTTC
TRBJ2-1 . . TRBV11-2 CASSLSIGRDSYNEQFF TGTGCCAGCAGCTTAAGTATTGGGCGGGACTCCTACAATGAGCAGTTCTTC
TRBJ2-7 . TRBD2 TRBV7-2 CASSPNGDYTYEQYF TGTGCCAGCAGCCCCAACGGGGACTATACCTACGAGCAGTACTTC
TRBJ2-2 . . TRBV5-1 CASSSGAGELFF TGCGCCAGCAGTTCCGGGGCCGGGGAGCTGTTTTTT
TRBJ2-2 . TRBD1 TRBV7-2 CASSFAGGANTGELFF TGTGCCAGCAGCTTCGCAGGGGGTGCGAACACCGGGGAGCTGTTTTTT
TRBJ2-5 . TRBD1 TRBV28 CASRTGGGYQETQYF TGTGCCAGCAGGACAGGGGGCGGGTACCAAGAGACCCAGTACTTC
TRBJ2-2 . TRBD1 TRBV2 CASTGRDRGLHGELFF TGTGCCAGCACTGGCCGGGACAGGGGGCTTCACGGGGAGCTGTTTTTT
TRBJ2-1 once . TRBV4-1 CASSQISGGRIGQFF TGCGCCAGCAGCCAGATATCAGGGGGGCGTATTGGGCAGTTCTTC
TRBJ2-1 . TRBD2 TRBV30 CAWRPGTSGDNEQFF TGTGCCTGGAGACCCGGGACTAGCGGAGACAATGAGCAGTTCTTC
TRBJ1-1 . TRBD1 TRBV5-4 CASSEVGGSGQGFPEAFF TGTGCCAGCAGCGAGGTGGGAGGGTCGGGACAGGGTTTCCCTGAAGCTTTCTTT
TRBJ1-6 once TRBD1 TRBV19 CASNQRAGGSSYNSPLHF TGTGCCAGTAATCAACGGGCAGGGGGGAGCTCCTATAATTCACCCCTCCACTTT
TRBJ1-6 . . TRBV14 CASSQEGVGNSPLHF TGTGCCAGCAGCCAAGAAGGGGTAGGTAATTCACCCCTCCACTTT